Listed below are T cell receptor beta chains from one sample, sequenced in a study of regulatory T cells in long-lasting Graves disease. TCRdb re-analysed the multiplex PCR reads in MiXCR, keeping a single row per CDR3 protein. The table has 350,000 to 500,000 distinct CDR3 sequences, roughly 23% seen once. The material sequenced was peripheral blood mononuclear cells (PBMCs), taken when the disease was refractory, from a patient treated with antithyroid drugs. The receptors here all came from a female donor with Graves disease. Both conserved end residues are part of each CDR3. D genes are given only for firm matches. Clone size appears in some rows only: once, few, many, or a class for an expanded clone.

NA,TRBJ1-1,many,TRBV10-2,CASVQASGEAFF,TGCGCCAGCGTCCAGGCTTCGGGTGAAGCTTTCTTT
NA,TRBJ2-7,many,TRBV20-1,CSARGDYEQYF,TGCAGTGCCCGCGGGGACTACGAGCAGTACTTC
TRBD1,TRBJ1-3,NA,TRBV2,CASSGQGDGNTIYF,TGTGCCAGCAGTGGACAGGGGGACGGAAACACCATATATTTT
NA,TRBJ2-5,many,TRBV20-1,CSARERGAEVWTQYF,TGCAGTGCTAGAGAGAGGGGGGCCGAGGTGTGGACCCAGTACTTC
TRBD1,TRBJ2-2,many,TRBV10-3,CAISESSGQSVGELFF,TGTGCCATCAGTGAGTCGTCGGGACAGTCTGTCGGGGAGCTGTTTTTT
NA,TRBJ2-5,few,TRBV29-1,CSVEDLDSQETQYF,TGCAGCGTTGAAGATCTAGACAGCCAAGAGACCCAGTACTTC
TRBD1,TRBJ2-7,many,TRBV6-2/TRBV6-3,CASSYRQGARYEQYF,TGTGCCAGCAGTTATAGGCAGGGGGCCAGGTACGAGCAGTACTTC
NA,TRBJ2-2,many,TRBV24-1,CATSDPPNTGELFF,TGTGCCACCAGTGATCCCCCGAACACCGGGGAGCTGTTTTTT
TRBD1,TRBJ2-7,NA,TRBV20-1,CSARDPTGVRDEQYF,TGCAGTGCTAGAGATCCGACAGGGGTTCGTGACGAGCAGTACTTC
NA,TRBJ1-2,many,TRBV30,CASDTGSNYGYTF,TGTGCCTCCGATACAGGGTCTAACTATGGCTACACCTTC
TRBD2,TRBJ2-7,many,TRBV6-1,CASRPSGLSYEQYF,TGTGCCAGCAGGCCTAGCGGACTCTCCTACGAGCAGTACTTC
NA,TRBJ2-3,NA,TRBV2,CASSEGNTQYF,TGTGCCAGCAGTGAGGGGAATACGCAGTATTTT
NA,TRBJ2-2,many,TRBV28,CASSVQGHTGELFF,TGTGCCAGCAGTGTACAGGGTCACACCGGGGAGCTGTTTTTT
TRBD2,TRBJ2-7,few,TRBV20-1,CSARTTGGRLYF,TGCAGTGCTAGAACGACGGGGGGACGACTGTACTTC
NA,TRBJ2-5,many,TRBV28,CASSSGQETQYF,TGTGCCAGCAGTTCCGGACAAGAGACCCAGTACTTC
TRBD2,TRBJ2-5,many,TRBV2,CASSDWDYFQETQYF,TGTGCCAGCAGTGATTGGGACTACTTCCAAGAGACCCAGTACTTC
NA,TRBJ2-7,NA,TRBV20-1,CSALSGITPYEQYF,TGCAGTGCTTTGAGCGGAATAACCCCCTACGAGCAGTACTTC
TRBD2,TRBJ2-5,many,TRBV20-1,CSAGLAGGQETQYF,TGCAGTGCTGGGTTAGCGGGGGGCCAAGAGACCCAGTACTTC
NA,TRBJ2-5,many,TRBV2,CASSEAPPGRKPQETQYF,TGTGCCAGCAGTGAAGCCCCCCCCGGACGGAAACCCCAAGAGACCCAGTACTTC
TRBD1,TRBJ1-1,many,TRBV27,CASSWGQQNTEAFF,TGTGCCAGCAGTTGGGGACAGCAGAACACTGAAGCTTTCTTT
NA,TRBJ2-2,few,TRBV9,CASSASAGELFF,TGTGCCAGCAGCGCGAGCGCCGGGGAGCTGTTTTTT